This T cell receptor beta chain was captured in a study of cytomegalovirus exposure and HLA in healthy donors. It was healthy bone marrow donors who served as donors. Each donor was nominally healthy when sampled (though unrecorded immune exposures were likely). The study, taken as a whole, reports: Later analysis indicated greater clonal expansion among HLA-associated TCR beta chains than among equally common other chains. Reports state that TCR beta sequences accurately predicted most subjects' HLA-A and HLA-B alleles.

The count of this clone is one. Its antigen remains unknown. It was with 60 Vbeta and 13 Jbeta primers that the PCR ran. Clones were read by immunoSEQ multiplex PCR, and TCRdb kept only the in-frame ones, dropping some. This sample yields tens of thousands of clones, of which roughly 75% are seen a single time; approximately 1.1% belongs to the top ten. V was clipped by 4 bases and J by 5 bases, with 3 bases between them. The CDR3 covers 12 residues. The germline CDR1 and CDR2 sequences are WNHNN and SYGVQD (reference sequence). The sequence was collected from a male donor in good health and CMV-seronegative. This chain links TRBV10-1 with TRBJ1-6; D not resolved. Sequencing was done on a sample of PBMCs. The CDR3 nucleotides read TGCGCCAGCAGTGCAAATAATTCACCCCTCCACTTT. Translated, it gives CASSANNSPLHF.